The 30 T cell receptor beta chains in this list originate from one sample, sequenced in a study of read filtering for tumor transcriptome and immune sequencing. The library was built from about 400 ng RNA with molecular barcoded adaptors for alpha/delta and beta/gamma chains. MiXCR, run by TCRdb on the reads, gives a single entry per CDR3 protein. The table lists about 15,000 distinct CDR3 sequences, roughly 22% of them singletons. The sample consisted of a population of CD138-negative cells sorted from bone marrow. These TCRs come from a donor at least 40 years old with multiple myeloma.

This clonotype was observed many times. This chain links TRBV7-9 with TRBJ2-3; D gene uncertain. From germline, CDR1 is SEHNR and CDR2 FQNEAQ (reference sequence). Trimming took 4 bases from V and 4 from J, leaving 15 bases between them. This CDR3 spans 15 amino acids. DNA of the CDR3: TGTGCCAGCAGCTCAGGATGGACGGACGCAGATACGCAGTATTTT. It translates to CASSSGWTDADTQYF.

This clonotype was recorded at least ten times. The chain has TRBV7-6 and TRBJ2-3, with TRBD2 matching over 13 bases. The germline V gene encodes CDR1 SGHVS and CDR2 FNYEAQ. The J segment lost 7 bases and the V segment lost 5 bases, leaving 6 bases of the junction unmatched. The CDR3 sequence is 15 residues long. The chain's CDR3 is CASSRTSGSPNTQYF. The CDR3 DNA follows: TGTGCCAGCAGCCGGACTAGCGGGAGCCCAAATACGCAGTATTTT.

Comment on this clonotype: A much larger clone is a single base away; this may be a read error. The CDR3 DNA sequence: TGTGCCAGCAGGCCGAGTGCTTGGGATGAGCAGCTCTTC. It is translated as CASRPSAWDEQLF. The chain links TRBV6-2 or TRBV6-3 to TRBJ2-1; no clear D. Germline-derived CDR1 and CDR2 are MNHEY and SVGEGT. The CDR3 extends over 13 amino acids.

This clonotype appeared many times. V gene TRBV11-1 combines with J gene TRBJ2-7; TRBD1 or TRBD2 may be the D gene (5 bases each). The CDR3 runs to 16 residues. Germline V lookup: CDR1 SGHAT, CDR2 FQDESV (reference sequence). Trimming pared 5 bases from V and 2 bases from J, leaving 19 bases between. CDR3 sequence (DNA): TGTGCCAGCAGCCGAAATCCGGGACCCAACCCCTACGAGCAGTACTTC. This sequence encodes CASSRNPGPNPYEQYF.

Here the CDR3 DNA reads TGTGCCAGCAGCCGCGGGACAGGTCGCGAGCAGTACTTC. It codes for CASSRGTGREQYF. The chain uses TRBV7-2 and TRBJ2-7; 8 positions match TRBD1. V trimming: 5 bases; J trimming: 6 bases; junction bases outside the gene matches: 6. CDR3 length equals 13 residues. In germline, CDR1 is SGHTA, CDR2 FQGNSA.

V gene TRBV27 combines with J gene TRBJ2-1; 7 bases are a match to TRBD2. Trimming took 9 bases from V and 8 from J; bases not matched to a gene: 19. CDR1 and CDR2 (germline): MNHEY, SMNVEV (reference sequence). The CDR3 spans 16 residues. CDR3 in amino acids: CASNPRRGRSSDEQFF. In nucleotides, the CDR3 is TGTGCCAGTAACCCTAGGCGGGGGAGGTCGTCAGATGAGCAGTTCTTC.

This clonotype was counted at least ten times. The CDR3 DNA reads TGCGCCAGCAGCCAGGGTCGCGTAGCAACTAATGAAAAACTGTTTTTT. It translates to CASSQGRVATNEKLFF. The genes are TRBV4-1 and TRBJ1-4; D is ambiguous. CDR3 length: 16 amino acids. Germline V gene sequence: CDR1 MGHRA, CDR2 YSYEKL. V gave up 3 bases and J gave up 0 bases, with 11 bases separating them.

There are many counts of this clonotype. V usage is TRBV5-1 and J usage is TRBJ2-1, with D tentatively TRBD2 (5 bases). The CDR3 is made up of 15 amino acids. Trimming took 4 bases from V and 0 from J, leaving 11 bases between them. Germline lookup yields CDR1 SGHRS and CDR2 YFSETQ. For the CDR3, the DNA is TGCGCCAGCAGCAGAAGCGGACCCTCCTACAATGAGCAGTTCTTC. Translation gives CASSRSGPSYNEQFF.

On this clonotype: A much larger clone differs by one base, so this may be a read error. The rearrangement uses TRBV2 and TRBJ2-1; D gene ambiguous. Trimming shortened V by 4 bases and J by 4 bases, and 8 bases separated the two germline ends. Germline CDR1 reads SNHLY; CDR2 reads FYNNEI. CDR3 length: 13 amino acids. CDR3 loop: CASSGVGYNEQFF. The CDR3 DNA follows: TGTGCCAGCAGTGGTGTGGGATACAATGAGCAGTTCTTC.

This clonotype has at least ten counts. This chain joins TRBV11-2 and TRBJ1-1; maybe TRBD1 (5 bases). V lost 4 bases to trimming and J lost 3 bases, with 9 bases between them. This CDR3 comprises 13 residues. Germline assignment: CDR1 SGHAT and CDR2 FQNNGV. This CDR3 reads CASSSQGYTEAFF. CDR3 bases: TGTGCCAGCAGCTCCCAGGGTTACACTGAAGCTTTCTTT. Variable domain in full (rest from reference TRBV11-2 and TRBJ1-1): EAGVAQSPRYKIIEKRQSVAFWCNPISGHATLYWYQQILGQGPKLLIQFQNNGVVDDSQLPKDRFSAERLKGVDSTLKIQPAKLEDSAVYLCASSSQGYTEAFFGQGTRLTVV.

This clonotype was picked up many times. The chain recombines TRBV2 with TRBJ2-1, with D tentatively TRBD2 (5 bases). This CDR3 contains 12 residues. Germline V CDR1 and CDR2: SNHLY, FYNNEI. Deletions cut 6 bases from V and 6 bases from J, with 9 bases between. The CDR3 loop is CASRATSNEQFF. CDR3 nucleotide sequence: TGTGCCAGCAGAGCAACTAGCAATGAGCAGTTCTTC.

Notes on this clonotype: A much larger clone is a single base away; this may be a read error. The rearrangement uses TRBV10-3 and TRBJ2-1, with 9 bases lining up with TRBD2. Germline V lookup: CDR1 ENHRY, CDR2 SYGVKD. This CDR3 contains 15 residues. Written as DNA, the CDR3 is TGTGCCATCGCAGCCCTTCGGACTAGCGACAATGAGCGGTTCTTC. Translation gives CAIAALRTSDNERFF.

This clonotype came up once. The CDR3 ends on some other residue instead of the conserved phenylalanine or tryptophan, so this is likely a read error. The chain links TRBV6-5 to TRBJ2-5; 7 bases are shared with TRBD2. Germline V gene data show CDR1 as MNHEY and CDR2 as SVGAGI. The CDR3 runs to 13 residues. The ends lost 6 bases at V and 4 bases at J; junction bases unmatched: 5. The CDR3 DNA follows: TGTGCCAGCAGCCGCGGACTAGGAGAGACCCAGTACATC. Encoded protein: CASSRGLGETQYI.

A word on this clonotype: A much larger clone lies a single base off, so this may be a read error. This chain connects TRBV12-3 or TRBV12-4 to TRBJ1-6; D might be TRBD1 (6 bases). The CDR3 runs to 15 residues. V was pared by 6 bases and J by 10 bases, with 19 bases between. Written as DNA, the CDR3 is TGTGCCAGCAGATCAGACAGGTCCCTTAAATCACCCCTCCACTTT. This codes for CASRSDRSLKSPLHF.

In its sample, this clonotype was seen a few times. The rearrangement uses TRBV20-1 and TRBJ2-1; D is possibly TRBD2 (5 bases). The CDR3 is made up of 14 amino acids. Germline V lookup: CDR1 DFQATT, CDR2 SNEGSKA (reference sequence). Deletions cut 4 bases from V and 5 bases from J, with 15 bases between. CDR3 in DNA: TGCAGTGCTACGCATTATGACGGGGACAATGAGCAGTTCTTC. Encoded protein: CSATHYDGDNEQFF.

This clonotype was observed many times. The chain links TRBV5-1 to TRBJ2-1; possibly TRBD2 for D (6 bases). With 4 bases removed from V and 5 bases from J, the gap between germline ends came to 10 bases. CDR3 size: 13 residues. Germline V gene lookup returns CDR1 SGHRS and CDR2 YFSETQ. DNA for the CDR3: TGCGCCAGCAGCCCGGGACTCCACAATGAGCAGTTCTTC. Translating it yields CASSPGLHNEQFF. The complete variable domain, with remaining parts taken from reference TRBV5-1 and TRBJ2-1, reads KAGVTQTPRYLIKTRGQQVTLSCSPISGHRSVSWYQQTPGQGLQFLFEYFSETQRNKGNFPGRFSGRQFSNSRSEMNVSTLELGDSALYLCASSPGLHNEQFFGPGTRLTVL.

The rearrangement joins TRBV3-1 to TRBJ2-7; D gene unclear. This CDR3 region has 11 residues. Germline lookup yields CDR1 LGHDT and CDR2 YNNKEL (reference sequence). V lost 5 bases and J lost 7, with 9 bases in between. CDR3 protein: CASSARGEQYF. The CDR3 bases are TGTGCCAGCAGCGCCCGTGGGGAGCAGTACTTC.

The chain carries TRBV7-9 and TRBJ2-3; tentatively, D is TRBD2 (6 bases). Germline V CDR1 and CDR2: SEHNR, FQNEAQ (reference sequence). The ends were cut back, 5 bases at V and 3 bases at J, with 15 bases in the middle. The CDR3 is 15 amino acids. CDR3 protein: CASSPSVQATDTQYF. CDR3 DNA sequence: TGTGCCAGCAGCCCTAGCGTTCAGGCGACAGATACGCAGTATTTT.

This clonotype was counted only a few times. The chain carries TRBV4-2 and TRBJ2-7; TRBD2 is a possible D gene (5 bases). CDR3 size: 16 residues. Trimming removed 0 bases from V and 2 bases from J, with 14 bases in between. Germline-derived CDR1 and CDR2 are LGHNA and YNFKEQ. Here the CDR3 reads CASSQEPGLVAYEQYF. The DNA of the CDR3 is TGTGCCAGCAGCCAAGAACCCGGACTTGTCGCCTACGAGCAGTACTTC.

The chain uses TRBV5-4 and TRBJ2-7, with D possibly being TRBD1 (6 bases). The CDR3 contains 15 residues. Looked up from germline, CDR1 is SGHNT and CDR2 is YYREEE (reference sequence). Trimming took off 0 bases at V and 0 bases at J, with 10 bases between the two ends. The CDR3 nucleotides are TGTGCCAGCAGCTTGGGGGGGCTTATCTCCTACGAGCAGTACTTC. Protein sequence: CASSLGGLISYEQYF.

Points on this clonotype: A read error may explain this, as a much larger clone is one base away. The final CDR3 position lacks the conserved phenylalanine or tryptophan, pointing to a likely read error. The rearrangement links TRBV10-3 to TRBJ2-3, with 11 bases identical to TRBD2. In germline, CDR1 is ENHRY, CDR2 SYGVKD. Trimming at V came to 4 bases and at J to 1 base, leaving 7 bases not matched to a gene. The CDR3 consists of 17 residues. The CDR3 protein is CAISGNSGGAGTDTQYL. The DNA for the CDR3 is TGTGCCATCAGTGGAAATAGCGGGGGGGCCGGCACAGATACGCAGTATCTT.

This clonotype appeared once. This could be a read error, since a much larger clone is one nucleotide away. This chain links TRBV29-1 with TRBJ1-1; D ambiguous. This CDR3 has 11 amino acids. CDR1 is SQVTM and CDR2 is ANQGSEA in the germline V gene. The CDR3, as DNA: TGCAGCGTTGTACAGAACACTGCAGCTTTCTTT. This sequence encodes CSVVQNTAAFF.

This clonotype appeared many times. The J gene is TRBJ2-1, the V gene TRBV4-2; 9 nucleotides align to TRBD2. The germline CDR1 and CDR2 sequences are LGHNA and YNFKEQ. The CDR3 runs to 16 residues. V was pared by 4 bases and J by 2 bases, with 6 bases of the junction left unmatched. CDR3 region: CASSPSGGGAYNEQFF. The CDR3 nucleotides read TGTGCCAGCAGCCCCTCTGGCGGGGGGGCCTACAATGAGCAGTTCTTC.

The chain uses TRBV27 and TRBJ1-1; no clear D gene. V gave up 2 bases and J gave up 4 bases, with 11 bases separating them. Germline V lookup: CDR1 MNHEY, CDR2 SMNVEV (reference sequence). This CDR3 contains 14 residues. The CDR3 bases are TGTGCCAGCAGTTTAACGGACGGGAGCACTGAAGCTTTCTTT. Protein product: CASSLTDGSTEAFF.

This clonotype has more than one count but fewer than ten. A much more abundant neighbour one base away suggests this may be a read error. This sequence joins TRBV29-1 and TRBJ2-1; perhaps TRBD2 as D (5 bases). This CDR3 has 12 amino acids. CDR1 is SQVTM, CDR2 ANQGSEA, per germline. CDR3 loop: CSVEGSGNGQFF. CDR3 sequence (DNA): TGCAGCGTTGAAGGGTCGGGGAATGGGCAGTTCTTC.

V is TRBV6-5 and J is TRBJ1-6; D is uncertain. V dropped 2 bases and J dropped 3 bases, with 11 bases sitting between them. Germline values: CDR1 MNHEY, CDR2 SVGAGI. CDR3 length: 16 residues. CDR3 coding DNA: TGTGCCAGCAGTTACCGTTGGAGGAACTATAATTCACCCCTCCACTTT. It encodes CASSYRWRNYNSPLHF.

This clonotype was detected ten times or more. This chain joins TRBV7-2 and TRBJ2-1, with 9 nucleotides matching TRBD1. Germline V gene data show CDR1 as SGHTA and CDR2 as FQGNSA. With 7 bases clipped from V and 4 bases from J, the junction kept 11 bases outside the gene matches. The CDR3 is 16 residues long. CDR3 nucleotide sequence: TGTGCCAGCATCGACACCGGGACAGGGAGATACAATGAGCAGTTCTTC. Translation gives CASIDTGTGRYNEQFF. Full variable domain (remainder filled in from reference TRBV7-2 and TRBJ2-1): GAGVSQSPSNKVTEKGKDVELRCDPISGHTALYWYRQSLGQGLEFLIYFQGNSAPDKSGLPSDRFSAERTGGSVSTLTIQRTQQEDSAVYLCASIDTGTGRYNEQFFGPGTRLTVL.

This clonotype was detected only a few times. This chain links TRBV7-2 with TRBJ2-7; 8 bases are a match to TRBD2. The V gene's germline CDR1 is SGHTA and CDR2 FQGNSA. With V trimmed by 9 bases and J by 3 bases, 10 bases remained unmatched. The CDR3 sequence is 14 residues long. The CDR3 region is CASTRGGKNYEQYF. The CDR3 DNA follows: TGTGCCAGTACCCGGGGGGGGAAAAACTACGAGCAGTACTTC.

The sample holds many counts of this clonotype. The rearrangement uses TRBV9 and TRBJ2-2, with TRBD2 identical over 8 bases. Germline lookup yields CDR1 SGDLS and CDR2 YYNGEE. The CDR3 spans 14 residues. The V and J ends lost 4 bases and 6 bases, in that order; junction bases with no gene match: 5. Written as DNA, the CDR3 is TGTGCCAGCAGCATTAGCGGGATGTCCGGGGAGCTGTTTTTT. It yields the protein CASSISGMSGELFF.

Of note for this clonotype: This may be a read error, as it is one base from a much larger clone. The V and J genes are TRBV12-3 or TRBV12-4 and TRBJ2-1, with 9 bases identical to TRBD2. After removal of 3 bases from V and 9 bases from J, the junction contained 9 bases not matched to a gene. CDR3 length: 15 residues. CDR3 region: CASSLTGGGAGEQFF. CDR3 DNA: TGTGCCAGCAGTTTGACTGGCGGGGGGGCAGGTGAGCAGTTCTTC.